This entry lists 17 T cell receptor beta chains sequenced from one sample in a study of shared clonotypes between healthy human individuals (dated by TCRdb to between 2020 and 2021). Library preparation used the immunoSEQ multiplex PCR assay. The clones in this table, taken by TCRdb from immuneACCESS, are in-frame only. Not every clone is retained; where verified, under half of the shortfall comes from an unresolved V gene, and the cause of the rest is unknown. The sample includes about 1 million clones, with around 74% observed a single time. The ten largest clones represent about 1.5% of the sample. The sample was memory CD4+ T cells sorted from blood. The cell subset or site label on this specimen signifies: CD45RA-negative fraction. The receptors stem from a man in his late teens or twenties in good health.

This sequence joins TRBV7-2 and TRBJ1-5, with 7 bases that match TRBD1. J was trimmed by 5 bases and V by 5 bases; bases with no gene match: 9. CDR1 and CDR2 from the germline V gene are SGHTA and FQGNSA. The CDR3 length is 15 residues. The CDR3 coding sequence is TGTGCCAGCAGCGTACGGGGACAGAACTATCAGCCCCAGCATTTT. Its protein product is CASSVRGQNYQPQHF.

V and J are TRBV2 and TRBJ1-2; TRBD1 agrees at 10 bases. V lost 6 bases, J lost 4 bases, and 2 bases stayed unmatched. CDR1 SNHLY and CDR2 FYNNEI come from the germline V gene. The CDR3 contains 13 residues. CDR3 coding DNA: TGTGCCAGCAGGGGGACAGGGGTCTATGGCTACACCTTC. It yields the protein CASRGTGVYGYTF.

Notes on this clone: The junction and the germline gene differ at one end; a read error may be behind it. The rearrangement joins TRBV7-7 to TRBJ2-1, with a weak D call TRBD1 (5 bases). The germline V gene encodes CDR1 SSHAT and CDR2 FNYEAQ (reference sequence). This CDR3 is 13 amino acids long. The CDR3 reads CASSLDSVDEQFF. The DNA of the CDR3 is TGTGCTAGCAGCTTAGACAGTGTCGATGAGCAGTTCTTC.

V usage is TRBV2 and J usage is TRBJ1-5; no firm D call. CDR3 length: 12 residues. CDR1 is SNHLY and CDR2 is FYNNEI in the germline V gene. The V and J ends lost 3 bases and 9 bases respectively, with 9 bases between them. CDR3 DNA: TGTGCCAGCAGTGATTCGGGTTGGCCCCAGCATTTT. It encodes CASSDSGWPQHF.

The rearrangement links TRBV7-2 to TRBJ2-7; maybe TRBD1 (6 bases). Looked up from germline, CDR1 is SGHTA and CDR2 is FQGNSA. This CDR3 is built from 14 residues. Trimming stripped 0 bases from V and 6 bases from J, with 12 bases between. The DNA of the CDR3 is TGTGCCAGCAGCTTAGCACAGGGCGTGGGCGAGCAGTACTTC. Translating gives CASSLAQGVGEQYF.

This clone occurred once. V and J are TRBV4-1 and TRBJ2-7, with 13 bases aligning to TRBD2. The CDR3 sequence is 16 residues long. Germline V lookup: CDR1 MGHRA, CDR2 YSYEKL. V shed 3 bases, J shed 7 bases, and the junction held 9 bases outside the gene matches. CDR3 protein: CASSHLTSGRAEEQYF. CDR3 DNA sequence: TGCGCCAGCAGCCATCTAACTAGCGGGAGGGCAGAAGAGCAGTACTTC.

The chain links TRBV5-4 to TRBJ1-2; TRBD1 aligns across 7 bases. CDR3 length: 14 amino acids. Losses at the gene ends were 4 bases for V and 1 base for J; bases not matched to a gene: 4. Germline V gives CDR1 SGHNT, CDR2 YYREEE (reference sequence). The CDR3 here is CASSPGQSNYGYTF. The CDR3, as DNA: TGTGCCAGCAGCCCGGGACAGAGTAACTATGGCTACACCTTC.

This clone was detected only once. This sequence joins TRBV7-9 and TRBJ2-5, with D unresolved. This CDR3 comprises 14 residues. Germline lookup yields CDR1 SEHNR and CDR2 FQNEAQ (reference sequence). The ends were cut back, 3 bases at V and 5 bases at J, with 13 bases in the middle. CDR3 residues: CASSLTARPETQYF. The CDR3 region has the DNA TGTGCCAGCAGCTTGACGGCCCGGCCGGAGACCCAGTACTTC.

V is TRBV7-9 and J is TRBJ1-5; the match to TRBD1 covers 7 bases. The CDR3 sequence is 15 residues long. V gave up 5 bases and J gave up 0 bases; unmatched junction bases: 4. Germline V gene data show CDR1 as SEHNR and CDR2 as FQNEAQ (reference sequence). CDR3 DNA sequence: TGTGCCAGCAGCACCGACAGGGTTAGCAATCAGCCCCAGCATTTT. Its protein product is CASSTDRVSNQPQHF.

This sequence joins TRBV21-1 and TRBJ2-6; the table calls TRBD2, which could not be checked here. TRBV21-1 is a pseudogene locus. The CDR3 runs 16 residues. The CDR3 here is CASKRPRRSGANVLTF. CDR3 sequence (DNA): TGTGCCAGCAAGAGACCCAGGAGGTCTGGGGCCAACGTCCTGACTTTC.

V is TRBV18 and J is TRBJ1-1, with D possibly being TRBD1 (6 bases). The CDR3 loop spans 16 amino acids. The germline V and J ends were trimmed by 0 bases and 4 bases, with 15 bases remaining between them. Per germline, CDR1 KGHSH and CDR2 LQKENI. As DNA, the CDR3 is TGTGCCAGCTCACCACCTAGCAGGGGACAAGGCACTGAAGCTTTCTTT. Its protein product is CASSPPSRGQGTEAFF.

Notes on this clone: Just one base apart from a much larger clone, this may be a read error. The gene calls are TRBV4-2 and TRBJ2-1, with 14 nucleotides matching TRBD2. There are 19 residues in the CDR3. CDR1 LGHNA and CDR2 YNFKEQ come from the germline V gene. With 2 bases clipped from V and 4 bases from J, the junction kept 10 bases outside the gene matches. The CDR3, as DNA: TGTGCCAGCAGCCAAAATCCCCCCAGGACTAGCGGGGGGTACAATGAGCAGTTCTTC. This translates into CASSQNPPRTSGGYNEQFF.

The V gene is TRBV29-1, the J gene TRBJ2-7; D call uncertain. Between the trimmed V and J ends, which lost 2 bases and 10 bases, there was a span of 12 bases. This CDR3 has 11 residues. CDR1 and CDR2 from the germline V gene are SQVTM and ANQGSEA. The CDR3 bases are TGCAGCGTTGAAAGGAAAACAATCCAGTACTTC. It encodes CSVERKTIQYF.

Worth noting for this clone: Distinct nucleotide sequences in the sample also encode this CDR3. CDR3 loop: CASSLSRLETQYF. CDR3 nucleotides: TGTGCCAGCAGCCTTAGTCGGTTGGAGACCCAGTACTTC. This chain uses TRBV7-6 with TRBJ2-5; D is uncertain. Trimming left V 5 bases short and J 5 bases short, with 12 bases between. CDR1 is SGHVS and CDR2 is FNYEAQ in the germline V gene. The CDR3 extends over 13 amino acids.

The V and J genes are TRBV9 and TRBJ2-5; TRBD1 is a possible D gene (7 bases). The CDR3 has 14 amino acids. Germline CDR1 SGDLS, CDR2 YYNGEE. CDR3 sequence: CATNPGGGQETQYF. CDR3 nucleotide sequence: TGTGCTACCAACCCCGGAGGGGGCCAGGAGACCCAGTACTTC.

The count of this clone is one. A read error may produce the germline difference seen at one junction end. This chain connects TRBV7-7 to TRBJ2-5, with D possibly TRBD2 on 5 matching bases. The CDR3 spans 13 residues. Germline CDR1 and CDR2: SSHAT and FNYEAQ (reference sequence). CDR3 sequence reads: CASSFGSQETQYF. CDR3 nucleotides: TGTGCTAGCAGCTTTGGGAGCCAAGAGACCCAGTACTTC.

CDR3 in amino acids: CAISDGLAGDNEQFF. DNA for the CDR3: TGTGCCATCAGTGACGGGCTAGCGGGAGACAATGAGCAGTTCTTC. The rearrangement uses TRBV10-3 and TRBJ2-1; 10 nucleotides agree with TRBD2. This CDR3 has 15 residues. CDR1 is ENHRY, CDR2 SYGVKD, per germline. V trimming: 3 bases; J trimming: 5 bases; junction bases outside the gene matches: 4.